The T cell receptor beta chain described here comes from a study of blood T cell repertoires in COVID-19. Study-level background: T cells, B-cell-depleted T cells, or PBMCs supplied cDNA or gDNA.

Sequencing used immunoSEQ multiplex PCR; TCRdb keeps in-frame clones, though not all of them. In the table there are fewer than 300,000 clones, 75% to 95% of which are singletons. Seattle-derived patients entered the study during active infection and were followed longitudinally. The sequence derives from a person aged 18 to 29 with COVID-19, enrolled during active disease. The material sequenced was peripheral blood.

Here the CDR3 reads CASSIWGRSYEQYF. CDR3 coding DNA: TGTGCCAGTAGTATATGGGGCAGATCCTACGAGCAGTACTTC. This chain connects TRBV19 to TRBJ2-7, with D maybe TRBD1 (5 bases). V lost 2 bases and J lost 1, with 9 bases in between. Germline V gene lookup returns CDR1 LNHDA and CDR2 SQIVND (reference sequence). This CDR3 spans 14 amino acids.